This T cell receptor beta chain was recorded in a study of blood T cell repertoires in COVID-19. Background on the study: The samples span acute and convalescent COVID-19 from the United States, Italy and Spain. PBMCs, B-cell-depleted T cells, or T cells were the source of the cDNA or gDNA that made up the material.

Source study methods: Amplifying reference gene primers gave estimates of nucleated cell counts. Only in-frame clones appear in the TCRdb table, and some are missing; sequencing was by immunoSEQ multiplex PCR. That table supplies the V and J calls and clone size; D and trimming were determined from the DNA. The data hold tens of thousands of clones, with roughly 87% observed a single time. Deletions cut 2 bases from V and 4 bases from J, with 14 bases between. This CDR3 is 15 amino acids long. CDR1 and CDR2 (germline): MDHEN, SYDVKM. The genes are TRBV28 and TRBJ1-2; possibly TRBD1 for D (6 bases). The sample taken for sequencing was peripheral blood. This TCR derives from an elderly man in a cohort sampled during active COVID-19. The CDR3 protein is CASSLKPRGSYGYTF. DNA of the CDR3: TGTGCCAGCAGTTTAAAGCCCAGGGGCTCCTATGGCTACACCTTC.